These T cell receptor beta chains were read from a single sample in a study of spatial heterogeneity in lung cancer. TCRdb redid the calling of the 5' RACE reads with MiXCR, one entry per CDR3 protein. The sample includes roughly 5,000 distinct CDR3 sequences, 7.8% of them seen just once. The source material was lung tumor tissue, sampled at surgery. The receptors derive from a female donor with early-stage non-small cell lung cancer. The CDR3 runs from the conserved cysteine through the conserved F or W. A D gene is named only where the DNA matches it firmly. The size of a clone is reported for some rows only, either as once, few or many, or as a class for expanded clones.

TGTGCCAGCAGCCCCGGGACCTACGCCACGGATGAGCAGTTCTTC CASSPGTYATDEQFF NA many TRBJ2-1 TRBV9
TGCAGTGCTAGCCCAGGGGGGAGCGACATTCAGTACTTC CSASPGGSDIQYF NA medium-sized TRBJ2-4 TRBV20-1
TGTGCCAGTAGTCCTGACTATTATTACTCCTACAATGAGCAGTTCTTC CASSPDYYYSYNEQFF NA NA TRBJ2-1 TRBV19
TGCAGTGCTCCCCCGGGACTAGCGGGATGGGGAGAGACCCAGTACTTC CSAPPGLAGWGETQYF TRBD2 many TRBJ2-5 TRBV20-1
TGTGCCAGCAGCCCCCTCAAATGGGGAAGTTATTCACCCCTCCACTTT CASSPLKWGSYSPLHF NA NA TRBJ1-6 TRBV7-8
TGTGCCAGCAGTGCGGGCAGTGAGCCCTATGGCTACACCTTC CASSAGSEPYGYTF NA few TRBJ1-2 TRBV6-2/TRBV6-3
TGTGCCATCAGTTTGCAGGACAGGGACTATGGCTACACCTTC CAISLQDRDYGYTF TRBD1 NA TRBJ1-2 TRBV10-3
TGTGCCAGCAGTTACGGGACTAGCGGGGCAGATACGCAGTATTTT CASSYGTSGADTQYF TRBD2 medium-sized TRBJ2-3 TRBV6-2/TRBV6-3
TGTGCCAGCAGTTACTCGGGGGGGGAAAATCAGCCCCAGCATTTT CASSYSGGENQPQHF NA medium-sized TRBJ1-5 TRBV6-6
TGCGCCAGCAAGGGCGTCCAAGAGACCCAGTACTTC CASKGVQETQYF NA medium-sized TRBJ2-5 TRBV5-1
TGCAGTGCAACAGGGGGCAACACTGAAGCTTTCTTT CSATGGNTEAFF TRBD1 many TRBJ1-1 TRBV20-1
TGCGCCAGCAGCCATCCCGGACTAGCGGGAGTCCGCACCGGGGAGCTGTTTTTT CASSHPGLAGVRTGELFF TRBD2 many TRBJ2-2 TRBV4-3
TGTGCCAGCAGCCTACCATGGGGTTCACCCCTCCACTTT CASSLPWGSPLHF NA medium-sized TRBJ1-6 TRBV6-2/TRBV6-3
TGTGCCAGCAGCTTGCCAGGGCAGACTGAAGCTTTCTTT CASSLPGQTEAFF NA few TRBJ1-1 TRBV11-2
TGTGCCAGCGGTGAAGCCCCAGGGGTCACTGAAGCTTTCTTT CASGEAPGVTEAFF NA NA TRBJ1-1 TRBV6-1
TGTGCCAGCAGTCCGGGGATTGCGCAGTTCTTC CASSPGIAQFF NA few TRBJ2-1 TRBV27
TGTGCCAGCAGCCAAGCTTGGACAGGCCTAGGAATCACTGAAGCTTTCTTT CASSQAWTGLGITEAFF TRBD1 medium-sized TRBJ1-1 TRBV4-2
TGTGCCAGCAGTTCCGTAGGACAGGGGAACGGCTACACCTTC CASSSVGQGNGYTF TRBD1 medium-sized TRBJ1-2 TRBV27
TGTGCCATCAGTGATCAACCGGGACAGCTCTATGGCTACACCTTC CAISDQPGQLYGYTF TRBD1 NA TRBJ1-2 TRBV10-3
TGTGCCAGCAGCCGCGACACGACAGGGGCCCCGAAGTATTTT CASSRDTTGAPKYF TRBD1 few TRBJ2-3 TRBV6-1
TGTGCCAGCAGCACCGGAAACACAGATACGCAGTATTTT CASSTGNTDTQYF NA medium-sized TRBJ2-3 TRBV7-8
TGCAGCGTTGAAGAACTGGGGGGCACCTACAATGAGCAGTTCTTC CSVEELGGTYNEQFF NA medium-sized TRBJ2-1 TRBV29-1